A selection of T cell receptor beta chains follows, all from one sample in a study of blood T cell repertoires in COVID-19. Profiled with immunoSEQ multiplex PCR; TCRdb holds only in-frame clones, not every one. The sample has about 270,000 clones; just over 90% are singletons. Sequencing was carried out using PBMCs or T cells enriched from blood (not recorded which). These receptor sequences come from a woman between 35 and 50 years old with acute COVID-19. The CDR3 runs from the conserved cysteine through the conserved F or W.

TRBV24-1 | CATSDWGSGGAGNNEQFF
TRBV19 | CASSIQGIGSEQYF
TRBV3-1/TRBV3-2 | CASSPRGLREKLFF
TRBV30 | CAWGQGLQATDTQYF
TRBV11-3 | CASSSRYEQYF
TRBV5-5 | CASSKGQNEKLFF
TRBV7-9 | CASSRKGQRGEQYF
TRBV11-3 | CASSTETTYEQYF
TRBV5-8 | CASSLRTRKYEQYF
TRBV6-5 | CASIRLAGEQFF
TRBV13 | CASSPGRFGVDNEQFF
TRBV6-1 | CASSEPTGTEAFF
TRBV6-2/TRBV6-3 | CASSYTGGAYEQYF
TRBV5-1 | CASSPRDLTDTQYF
TRBV5-6 | CASSLAGHSGNTIYF
TRBV11-1 | CASRSTGPSSYEQYF
TRBV21-1 | CASSTVKQGDNQPQHF
TRBV27 | CATTGGRNTEAFF
TRBV7-2 | CASSLAGAGRETQYF
TRBV18 | CASSRNRDRETEAFF
TRBV5-1 | CASSRQALDTGANVLTF
TRBV12-5 | CASGSGQTSSTDTQYF
TRBV10-3 | CAIMDSWGGELFF
TRBV10-1 | CASTRLTTKYSNQPQHF